This T cell receptor (beta chain) originates from a study of blood T cell repertoires in COVID-19. In the study overall: Acute and convalescent COVID-19 specimens originated in the United States, Italy and Spain.

It was during active infection that Seattle patients were enrolled and then longitudinally followed. Per the original data handling: Reference gene primers were amplified, and this amplification served to estimate nucleated cell counts. Profiled with immunoSEQ multiplex PCR; TCRdb holds only in-frame clones, not every one. The V and J calls and clone size were taken over from that table, and D and trimming were inferred from the DNA. The sample has roughly 220,000 clones, about 85% seen once. The CDR3 has 14 amino acids. V was pared by 6 bases and J by 7 bases, with 9 bases of the junction left unmatched. The germline gives CDR1 KGHSH, CDR2 LQKENI.

The rearrangement links TRBV18 to TRBJ1-2; 9 nucleotides match TRBD1. Sequenced sample: peripheral blood. This clonotype originated in a woman aged 50 to 60 with COVID-19, enrolled during active disease. The CDR3 region has the DNA TGTGCCAGCTCCACAGGGGGCTTAATGAGTGGCTACACCTTC. It codes for CASSTGGLMSGYTF.